This T cell receptor (beta chain) was profiled in a study of shared clonotypes between healthy human individuals. The protocol was immunoSEQ multiplex PCR, while the TCRdb copy is restricted to in-frame clones and leaves out a portion. The table includes more than 2,000,000 clones, 85% to 95% detected once. Overall study findings and caveats: Across a few donors, naive CD4 shared roughly 5%, naive CD8 under 4%, memory CD4 2% to 2.5%, memory CD8 0.4% to 0.5%. It was anticipated that sequencing depth would influence how many clonotypes donors shared.

As to this clone: Its antigen is not known.

CDR1 is MNHEY and CDR2 is SVGAGI in the germline V gene. The V and J ends lost 4 bases and 5 bases respectively, with 18 bases between them. The CDR3 length is 15 residues. V usage is TRBV6-5 and J usage is TRBJ2-7; D gene unclear. Sequenced material: naive CD4+ T cells from PBMCs. Sample subset: CD45RA+ positively selected. The clonotype was recovered from a man younger than 35 in good health. Some clones in this sample may be carry-over from other donors' samples. This chain's CDR3 is CASSWTASGTHEQYF. CDR3 coding DNA: TGTGCCAGCAGTTGGACGGCCTCGGGCACCCACGAGCAGTACTTC.